This T cell receptor (beta chain) was identified during a study of blood T cell repertoires in COVID-19. The CDR3 has 13 residues. Germline V gives CDR1 MNHEY, CDR2 SVGAGI. TCRdb's copy holds only in-frame clones and misses some; the assay was immunoSEQ multiplex PCR. The data hold 450,000 or so clones, with 80% to 90% observed a single time. The TCR originated in a man between 18 and 29 years old with COVID-19, enrolled during active disease. This chain connects TRBV6-5 to TRBJ1-1; D gene unclear. Material for sequencing was peripheral blood. The chain's CDR3 is CATSRGWGLGAFF. The CDR3 DNA sequence: TGTGCTACGTCGCGAGGGTGGGGTTTAGGAGCTTTCTTT.